This TCR beta chain was observed in a study of control samples from healthy donors and cancer patients. Here immunoSEQ multiplex PCR was the method, and the copy in TCRdb shows in-frame clones only, minus some. The sample holds 150,000 to 200,000 clones, around nine tenths seen once. As to this clone: The sample has other DNA sequences that encode this CDR3 too.

What was sequenced was blood. The sequence derives from a man aged 18 to 29 in good health.

The CDR3 loop is CASSRDREETQYF. CDR3 bases: TGTGCCAGCTCGCGGGACAGGGAAGAGACCCAGTACTTC. The chain links TRBV18 to TRBJ2-5; 9 bases are a match to TRBD1. The V gene's germline CDR1 is KGHSH and CDR2 LQKENI. The V gene end was trimmed by 6 bases and the J gene end by 3 bases; junction bases not matched to a gene: 2. The CDR3 totals 13 residues.